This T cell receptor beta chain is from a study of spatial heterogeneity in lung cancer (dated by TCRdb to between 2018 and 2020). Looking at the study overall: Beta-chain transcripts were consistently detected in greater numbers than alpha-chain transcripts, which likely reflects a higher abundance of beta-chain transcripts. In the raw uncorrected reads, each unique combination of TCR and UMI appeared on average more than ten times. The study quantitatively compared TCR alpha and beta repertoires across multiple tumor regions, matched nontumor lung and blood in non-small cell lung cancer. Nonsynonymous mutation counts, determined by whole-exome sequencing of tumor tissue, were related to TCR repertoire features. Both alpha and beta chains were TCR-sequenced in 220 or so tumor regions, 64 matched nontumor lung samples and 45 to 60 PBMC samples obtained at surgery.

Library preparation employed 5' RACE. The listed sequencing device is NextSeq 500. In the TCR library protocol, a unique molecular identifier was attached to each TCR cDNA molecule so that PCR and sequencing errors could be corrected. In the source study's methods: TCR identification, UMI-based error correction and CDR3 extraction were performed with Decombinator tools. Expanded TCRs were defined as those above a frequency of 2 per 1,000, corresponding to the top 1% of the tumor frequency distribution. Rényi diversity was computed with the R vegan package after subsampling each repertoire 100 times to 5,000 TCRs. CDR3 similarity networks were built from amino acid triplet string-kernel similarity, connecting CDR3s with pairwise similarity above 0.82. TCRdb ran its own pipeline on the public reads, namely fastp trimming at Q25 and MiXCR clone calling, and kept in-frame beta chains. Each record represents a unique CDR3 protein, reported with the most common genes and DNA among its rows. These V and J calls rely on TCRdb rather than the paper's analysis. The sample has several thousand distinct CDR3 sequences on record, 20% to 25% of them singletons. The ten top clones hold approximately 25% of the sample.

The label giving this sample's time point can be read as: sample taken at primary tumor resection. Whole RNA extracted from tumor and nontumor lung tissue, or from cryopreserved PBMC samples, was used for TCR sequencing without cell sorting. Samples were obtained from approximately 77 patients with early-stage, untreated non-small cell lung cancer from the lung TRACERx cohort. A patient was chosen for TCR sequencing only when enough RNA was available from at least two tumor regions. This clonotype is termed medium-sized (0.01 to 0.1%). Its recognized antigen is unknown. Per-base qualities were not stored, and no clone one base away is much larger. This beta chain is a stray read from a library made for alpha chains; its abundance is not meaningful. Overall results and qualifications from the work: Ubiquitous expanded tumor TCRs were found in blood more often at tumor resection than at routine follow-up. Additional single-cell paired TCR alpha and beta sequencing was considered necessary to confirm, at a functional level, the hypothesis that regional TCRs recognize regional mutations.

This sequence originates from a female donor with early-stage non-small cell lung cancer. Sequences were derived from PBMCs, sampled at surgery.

The CDR3 amino acid sequence is: CASSRSSGSVGDTQYF. The DNA reads as follows: TGTGCCAGCAGTAGGTCTAGCGGGAGTGTTGGAGATACGCAGTATTTT. The sequence links TRBV6-1 to TRBJ2-3, with TRBD2 identical over 10 junction bases. Measured from the cysteine to the phenylalanine, the CDR3 is 16 residues long. Only the CDR3 region is kept as DNA, spanning 48 bases read in frame from base 1. CDR1 and CDR2, looked up from the germline V gene, are MNHNS and SASEGT. For this chain, trimming is 5 bases at the V end and 5 bases at the J end, and the number of junction bases without a gene match is 10.